This T cell receptor (beta chain) was sequenced in a study of identical twins. Regarding the study as a whole: Abundant cord blood beta clonotypes carried fewer insertions; memory repertoires showed none. Twin pairs had excess sharing that was weaker in beta out-of-frame sequences.

To note about this clonotype: Its cognate antigen is unknown.

The V gene lost 5 bases and the J gene lost 4 bases, with 10 bases spanning the gap. CDR1 is KGHDR and CDR2 is SFDVKD in the germline V gene. CDR3 size: 14 residues. Unique molecular identifiers were present on the cDNA, which also gained a universal primer site by template switching. Using its own MiXCR run on the 5' RACE reads, TCRdb lists one record per CDR3 protein. The table lists 700,000 or so distinct CDR3 sequences, 8.5% to 9.5% of them singletons. The data also belong to a second study, concerning yellow fever vaccine responses in identical twins. That work contributes: After vaccination, twins' T cell response reportedly seemed partly convergent, partly personalized.

The sequenced sample was PBMCs. The origin of this receptor is a woman under 30 in good health. V is TRBV24-1 and J is TRBJ2-2, with a possible D match to TRBD1 (7 bases). The CDR3 sequence is CATSGGTVTGELFF. The CDR3, as DNA: TGTGCCACCAGTGGCGGGACAGTCACCGGGGAGCTGTTTTTT.